In this sample, the clone carrying this T cell receptor (beta chain) turned up many times. The entry originates in a study of T cells in Graves' hyperthyroidism and ophthalmopathy. Patients affected by ophthalmopathy presented a Clinical Activity Score of at least 3, a NOSPECS grade of at least 4, and disease duration below 3 months. Uncontrolled infection, other autoimmune disease, pregnancy and lactation each barred patients from inclusion. RNA transcripts served as the template for amplifying TCR beta CDR3 regions. When the TCR CDR3 underwent first-round RT-PCR, the HTBI primer set was used. TCRdb re-derived calls from the multiplex PCR reads in MiXCR, one entry per CDR3 protein. Of about 250,000 distinct CDR3 sequences detected, approximately 23% appear once; the ten largest clones hold approximately 35%. Germline values: CDR1 SGHTA, CDR2 FQGNSA. V dropped 1 base and J dropped 3; count of bases not matched to a gene: 6. The CDR3 has 17 residues.

The V call is TRBV7-2, the J call TRBJ2-4; 10 nucleotides align to TRBD2. The origin of this receptor is a woman in her thirties or forties with Graves' ophthalmopathy. Material: blood. The CDR3 reads CASSLGLAGAGKNIQYF. The CDR3 DNA reads as TGTGCCAGCAGCTTAGGCCTAGCGGGAGCGGGCAAAAACATTCAGTACTTC.